Listed below are T cell receptor beta chains from one sample, sequenced in a study of blood T cell repertoires in COVID-19. Sequencing used immunoSEQ multiplex PCR; TCRdb keeps in-frame clones, though not all of them. The data show roughly 68,000 clones, approximately 79% seen once. Sequencing was done on a sample of peripheral blood. Every receptor here comes from a man at least 80 years old with active COVID-19. CDR3s include the opening cysteine and the closing phenylalanine or tryptophan. A D gene is named only where the DNA matches it firmly. Size is omitted from some rows. Given values are once, few, many or a class for expanded clones.

CDR3 DNA	CDR3 protein	clone size	D gene	V gene	CDR3 length	J gene
TGCGCCAGCAGCCAAGATCCCAGGGGCGGCTACGAGCAGTACTTC	CASSQDPRGGYEQYF	.	.	TRBV4-3	15	TRBJ2-7
TGTGCCACCAGCAGAGAACTAGCGGGGGACGGGGAGCTGTTTTTT	CATSRELAGDGELFF	.	TRBD2	TRBV15	15	TRBJ2-2
TGTGCCAGCAGTTTTAGGGGCTTGGCAGATACGCAGTATTTT	CASSFRGLADTQYF	.	.	TRBV27	14	TRBJ2-3
TGTGCCAGCAGTGGGAGGGCCTACTCTGGAAACACCATATATTTT	CASSGRAYSGNTIYF	.	.	TRBV11-2	15	TRBJ1-3
TGTGCCAGCAGCCCGAACAGGGCCCCCAATTCACCCCTCCACTTT	CASSPNRAPNSPLHF	.	.	TRBV3-1/TRBV3-2	15	TRBJ1-6
TGTGCCATCAGTGAGTCGATATCCGGAGGCACTAGTTCGGAGGATACGCAGTATTTT	CAISESISGGTSSEDTQYF	.	.	TRBV10-3	19	TRBJ2-3
TGCAGCGCCCTAGGGGACAGCTCCTACGAGCAGTACTTC	CSALGDSSYEQYF	.	TRBD1	TRBV29-1	13	TRBJ2-7
TGTGCCAGCAGTCCCCAAGGGGCCGGGGAGCTGTTTTTT	CASSPQGAGELFF	.	.	TRBV27	13	TRBJ2-2
TGTGCCAGCAGCTTAGGTTCTAGTCAGCCCCAGCATTTT	CASSLGSSQPQHF	.	.	TRBV7-2	13	TRBJ1-5
TGTGCCAGCAGTTTAACGAAACAACTAGCGGGAGGGCCTCTCACCGGGGAGCTGTTTTTT	CASSLTKQLAGGPLTGELFF	few	TRBD2	TRBV28	20	TRBJ2-2
TGTGCCAGCAGCTTGGAAATCGTCCGGGAGAGCACAGATACGCAGTATTTT	CASSLEIVRESTDTQYF	.	.	TRBV5-6	17	TRBJ2-3
TGTGCCAGCAGTTACCCCCCCTTGCAGTTCTTC	CASSYPPLQFF	.	.	TRBV6-5	11	TRBJ2-1
TGTGCCAGCAGCTCAGCCAACCTAGCGGGACAAGAGACCCAGTACTTC	CASSSANLAGQETQYF	.	TRBD2	TRBV6-2/TRBV6-3	16	TRBJ2-5
TGTGCCAGCAGCCAAGCTTCGACAGGGCAAGAGACCCAGTACTTC	CASSQASTGQETQYF	.	TRBD1	TRBV3-1/TRBV3-2	15	TRBJ2-5
TGTGCCAGCAGCCAGGACACGTTTATAGGGGAGACCCAGTACTTC	CASSQDTFIGETQYF	.	.	TRBV5-4	15	TRBJ2-5
TGTGCCAGCAGACGACCGGGACAGGGGGCTTCAGATACGCAGTATTTT	CASRRPGQGASDTQYF	once	TRBD1	TRBV5-4	16	TRBJ2-3
TGTGCCAGCTGGATCCGGGACAATGCATGGGCGGCTTTCTTT	CASWIRDNAWAAFF	.	.	TRBV2	14	TRBJ1-1
TGTGCCAGCAGTGGGACTAGAGGGGAGGAGACCCAGTACTTC	CASSGTRGEETQYF	.	TRBD2	TRBV2	14	TRBJ2-5
TGTGCCAGCAGGCGCAGCGAGGACTCTGGGGCCAACGTCCTGACTTTC	CASRRSEDSGANVLTF	.	.	TRBV6-4	16	TRBJ2-6
TGTGCCAGCAGCCAAAGCGGCAGACCCACAGATACGCAGTATTTT	CASSQSGRPTDTQYF	.	.	TRBV7-3	15	TRBJ2-3
TGTGCCGCGAAACCGGAGTTGAGCAATCAGCCCCAGCATTTT	CAAKPELSNQPQHF	.	.	TRBV6-6	14	TRBJ1-5
TGCGCCAGCAGCCCGGGACTAGCGGGCACAGATACGCAGTATTTT	CASSPGLAGTDTQYF	.	TRBD2	TRBV5-1	15	TRBJ2-3
TGTGCCAGTAGTATGGGGACAGGCCGGTCCTATAATTCACCCCTCCACTTT	CASSMGTGRSYNSPLHF	.	TRBD1	TRBV19	17	TRBJ1-6
TGTGCCAGCAGTCCATGGACTAGCGGGAACACAGATACGCAGTATTTT	CASSPWTSGNTDTQYF	once	TRBD2	TRBV27	16	TRBJ2-3
TGTGCCAGTAGCAGCTCCTACGAGCAGTACTTC	CASSSSYEQYF	few	.	TRBV19	11	TRBJ2-7
TGTGCCAGCAGTTCAGGGTGGATGAATGAAAAACTGTTTTTT	CASSSGWMNEKLFF	.	.	TRBV6-6	14	TRBJ1-4
TGCGCCAGCAGCCTAAAGGGACAGGGGGCTGGAGCTTTCTTT	CASSLKGQGAGAFF	.	TRBD1	TRBV4-1	14	TRBJ1-1
TGTGCCTGGAGTGGGGACAGGAAAGAGACCCAGTACTTC	CAWSGDRKETQYF	.	TRBD1	TRBV30	13	TRBJ2-5
TGTGCCAGCTCACCGGATCCACAGGGCGCTGGCTACACCTTC	CASSPDPQGAGYTF	many	.	TRBV18	14	TRBJ1-2
TGCGCCAGCAGCCCAGGGCGGGGACAGGGGGCTGAGCCCCAGCATTTT	CASSPGRGQGAEPQHF	.	TRBD1	TRBV5-1	16	TRBJ1-5
TGTGCCAGCAGCTTAAATCGCGGGGTGCGGGGCACAGATACGCAGTATTTT	CASSLNRGVRGTDTQYF	few	.	TRBV11-3	17	TRBJ2-3
TGTGCCAGTAGTGTACAGGGGAGGCAGCCCCAGCATTTT	CASSVQGRQPQHF	.	TRBD1	TRBV19	13	TRBJ1-5
TGTGCCAGCAGCGCGCTGTATCAGCCCCAGCATTTT	CASSALYQPQHF	.	.	TRBV28	12	TRBJ1-5
TGTGCCAGCAGCGTTGCCCGCGGGGGGGAGACCCAGTACTTC	CASSVARGGETQYF	.	TRBD2	TRBV9	14	TRBJ2-5
TGCGCCAGCAGTGAGGTCGCGGGGGACACTGAAGCTTTCTTT	CASSEVAGDTEAFF	few	.	TRBV10-2	14	TRBJ1-1
TGTGCCAGCAGGTGGACAGTAAATGAAAAACTGTTTTTT	CASRWTVNEKLFF	.	.	TRBV2	13	TRBJ1-4
TGTGCCAGCAGTTTACTCTCCTCAAACAGGGGATGGAATGGCTACACCTTC	CASSLLSSNRGWNGYTF	once	TRBD1	TRBV27	17	TRBJ1-2
TGTGCCAGCTCACCAGGTGACGTGACAGGAAGCAATCAGCCCCAGCATTTT	CASSPGDVTGSNQPQHF	.	.	TRBV18	17	TRBJ1-5
TGTGCCATCAGAGACAGGGAGAATCAGCCCCAGCATTTT	CAIRDRENQPQHF	.	TRBD1	TRBV10-3	13	TRBJ1-5
TGTGCCATCCGGGCGACAGGGCACAAAGATACAGATACGCAGTATTTT	CAIRATGHKDTDTQYF	.	TRBD1	TRBV10-3	16	TRBJ2-3
TGTGCCAGCAGCTTAGCTGATACTAGCCTCTACGAGCAGTACTTC	CASSLADTSLYEQYF	.	.	TRBV7-9	15	TRBJ2-7
TGTGCCACCAGTGAACGAATCGACAGGGTTGCTTTCACAAGGGAAGAGACCCAGTACTTC	CATSERIDRVAFTREETQYF	.	TRBD1	TRBV24-1	20	TRBJ2-5
TGCGCCAGCAGCTTGGGGGGCAGGAGAAATTCACCCCTCCACTTT	CASSLGGRRNSPLHF	few	.	TRBV5-1	15	TRBJ1-6
TGTGCCAGCAGTGAGAGGCGGACTTCCCAGGGGGATGAGCAGTTCTTC	CASSERRTSQGDEQFF	.	TRBD1	TRBV6-1	16	TRBJ2-1
TGCGCCAGCAGCCACACCTCCGGGACAGCGAGAAATGGCTACACCTTC	CASSHTSGTARNGYTF	.	TRBD1	TRBV5-1	16	TRBJ1-2